This record covers a single TCR beta chain. This sample is drawn from a study of cytotoxic CD8 clonotypes in ibrutinib-treated CLL. Overall study: Complete response was seen in 2 patients and partial in roughly 25; about twelve progressed and roughly 14 stayed remitted after a median approximately 70 months. Productive templates per sample averaged roughly 270,000; productive rearrangements, some 99,000.

The protocol was immunoSEQ multiplex PCR, while the TCRdb copy is restricted to in-frame clones and leaves out a portion. The table has hundreds of thousands of clones, roughly 79% seen once. The germline V gene encodes CDR1 SGHNT and CDR2 YYREEE (reference sequence). This CDR3 has 15 residues. The J segment lost 5 bases and the V segment lost 6 bases, leaving 10 bases of the junction unmatched. The sequence was collected from a human donor with chronic lymphocytic leukemia. Source: PBMCs, taken after 12 months of ibrutinib treatment. V usage is TRBV5-4 and J usage is TRBJ2-3; 9 nucleotides align to TRBD1. The CDR3 protein is CASTLGQGFVDTQYF. In nucleotides, the CDR3 is TGTGCCAGCACCCTCGGACAGGGGTTTGTAGATACGCAGTATTTT.